This TCR beta chain was sequenced for a study of control samples from healthy donors and cancer patients. Clones were read by immunoSEQ multiplex PCR, and TCRdb kept only the in-frame ones, dropping some. The sample lists around 110,000 clones, 75% to 90% occurring once. The V end lost 4 bases, the J end lost 0 bases, and 9 bases lay between the germline ends. The CDR3 covers 14 residues. Germline values: CDR1 SNHLY, CDR2 FYNNEI. This chain uses TRBV2 with TRBJ1-2, with a tentative D call TRBD1 (6 bases). This receptor was obtained from a woman in her fifties or sixties with colorectal cancer. The sequenced sample was PBMCs. As DNA, the CDR3 is TGTGCCAGCAGTGCGGACAGTTCTAACTATGGCTACACCTTC. It yields the protein CASSADSSNYGYTF.